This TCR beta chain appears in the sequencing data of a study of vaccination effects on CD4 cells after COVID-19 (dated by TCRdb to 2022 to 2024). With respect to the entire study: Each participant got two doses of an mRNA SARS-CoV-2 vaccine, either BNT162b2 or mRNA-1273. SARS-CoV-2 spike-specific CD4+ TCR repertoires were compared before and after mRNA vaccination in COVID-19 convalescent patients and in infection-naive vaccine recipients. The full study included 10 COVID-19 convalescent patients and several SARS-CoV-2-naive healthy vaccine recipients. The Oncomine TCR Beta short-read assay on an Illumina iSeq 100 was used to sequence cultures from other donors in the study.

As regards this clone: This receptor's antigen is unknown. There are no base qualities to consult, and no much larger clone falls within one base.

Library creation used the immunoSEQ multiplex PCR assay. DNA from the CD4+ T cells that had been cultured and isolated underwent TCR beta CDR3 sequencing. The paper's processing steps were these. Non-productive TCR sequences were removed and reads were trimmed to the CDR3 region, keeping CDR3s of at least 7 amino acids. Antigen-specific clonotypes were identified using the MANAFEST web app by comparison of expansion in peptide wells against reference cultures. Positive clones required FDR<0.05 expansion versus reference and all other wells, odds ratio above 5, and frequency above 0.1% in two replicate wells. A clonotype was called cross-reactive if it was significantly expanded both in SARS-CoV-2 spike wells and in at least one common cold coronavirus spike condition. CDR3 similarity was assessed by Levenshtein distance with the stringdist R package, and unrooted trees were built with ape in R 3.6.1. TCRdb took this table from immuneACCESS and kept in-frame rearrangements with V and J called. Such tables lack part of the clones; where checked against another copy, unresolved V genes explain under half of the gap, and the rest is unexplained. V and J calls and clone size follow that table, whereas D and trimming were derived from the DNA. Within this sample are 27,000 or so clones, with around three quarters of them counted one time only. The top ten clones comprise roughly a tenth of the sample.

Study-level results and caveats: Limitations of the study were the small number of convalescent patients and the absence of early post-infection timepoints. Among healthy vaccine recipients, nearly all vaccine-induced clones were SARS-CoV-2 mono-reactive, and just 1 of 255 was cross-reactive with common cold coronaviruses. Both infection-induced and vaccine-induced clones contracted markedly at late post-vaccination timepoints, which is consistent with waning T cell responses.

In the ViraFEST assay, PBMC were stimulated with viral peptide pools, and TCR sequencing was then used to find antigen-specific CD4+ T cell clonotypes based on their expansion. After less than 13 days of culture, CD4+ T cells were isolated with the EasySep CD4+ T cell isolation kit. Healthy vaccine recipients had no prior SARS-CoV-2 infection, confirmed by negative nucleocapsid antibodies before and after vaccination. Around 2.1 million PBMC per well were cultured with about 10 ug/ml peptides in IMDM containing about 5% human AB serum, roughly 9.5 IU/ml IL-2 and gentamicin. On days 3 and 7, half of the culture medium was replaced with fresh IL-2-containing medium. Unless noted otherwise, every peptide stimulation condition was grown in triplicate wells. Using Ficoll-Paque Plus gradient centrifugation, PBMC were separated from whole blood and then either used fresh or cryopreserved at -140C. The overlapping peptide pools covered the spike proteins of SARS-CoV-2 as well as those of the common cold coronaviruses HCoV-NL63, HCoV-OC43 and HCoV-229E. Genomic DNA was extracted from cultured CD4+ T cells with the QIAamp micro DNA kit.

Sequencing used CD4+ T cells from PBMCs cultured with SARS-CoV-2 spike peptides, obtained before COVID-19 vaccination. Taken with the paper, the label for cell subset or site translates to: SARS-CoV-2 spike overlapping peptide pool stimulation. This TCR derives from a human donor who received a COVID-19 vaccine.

CDR3 reads: CASSLSTQGLTEAFF. At the DNA level, the sequence is TGTGCCAGCAGCTTGAGCACACAGGGGCTCACTGAAGCTTTCTTT. This chain joins TRBV5-4 to TRBJ1-1; the junction holds 7 bases that match TRBD1. The CDR3 starts with the cysteine, ends with the phenylalanine, and has 15 residues. The DNA shown is the 45-base CDR3, in frame from base 1. V and J are trimmed by 1 base and 4 bases, and the gene matches miss 7 bases of the junction. CDR1 and CDR2 (SGHNT, YYREEE) derive from the germline V gene (reference sequence).